This TCR beta chain was identified during a study of cytomegalovirus exposure and HLA in healthy donors listed by TCRdb under 2017. Notes on the research overall: An earlier analysis of some 600 of the donors reported 276 Gb of sequence data and 100 million to 120 million unique TCR beta sequences obtained from around 190 million T cells. Approximately 330 gigabases of sequencing data and 75 million to 85 million unique TCR sequences made up an early release that covered several hundred HLA-typed donors. The genetic ancestry cluster associated with self-reported Caucasian donors included approximately 85% of the 398 genotyped donors. The aim of the study was to test whether cataloging public T cell receptors could identify signatures of past pathogen exposure. The T cell repertoires of 700 or so subjects were profiled by immunosequencing and related to cytomegalovirus serostatus. Along with the roughly 710-subject first cohort, a separate validation cohort of around 110 different subjects was used. To predict cytomegalovirus infection status, the study brought together high-throughput TCR immunosequencing, statistical association of individual TCRs with disease status, and machine learning. A later analysis re-analyzed previously published TCR beta repertoires from 666 donors and added high-resolution HLA genotyping to study TCR occurrence patterns. Rather than using new phenotypic data, the later analysis identified candidate immune exposures from TCR beta sequences and from how often those sequences occurred across donors. An earlier analysis of 587 of the donors used high-throughput TCR beta sequencing to judge whether each TCR beta V gene segment behaved as functional or pseudogenic. Donor age, sex, ethnicity and CMV serostatus were compiled together with the repertoire data. Genome-wide SNP genotypes for about 65% of the roughly 700 donors were used in a later genetic analysis, which treated that subset as a discovery cohort. Every discovery cohort repertoire had been produced on one sequencing platform. Both class I and class II loci were covered by HLA typing, at four-digit resolution. Typing coverage differed by locus: A, B, C, DRB1 and DQB1 were typed in roughly 629-630 donors, DQA1 in 522, DPA1 in over 600, and DPB1 in just under 490. Roughly 5 DR-DQ haplotypes were handled as single units for association and clustering, since linkage in the cohort was strong. Among roughly 400 genotyped donors of the cohort, an average of approximately 240,000 unique TCR beta nucleotide sequences was sequenced per donor, of which 15% to 20% were non-productive.

Paper-wide results and their limitations: According to a later analysis, parvovirus B19, influenza, CMV and Epstein-Barr virus appeared linked to several top co-occurrence clusters. A total of 164 TCR beta chains were listed by the study as associated with cytomegalovirus. Strong co-occurrence of HLA alleles, especially DR and DQ, made assigning TCR associations to individual alleles difficult. CMV serostatus was the only immune exposure information available for the cohort. In a later analysis, HLA-associated TCR beta chains showed more clonal expansion and lower generation probabilities than non-associated chains that were equally common. The presence/absence analyses assumed that sequencing depth was roughly uniform across donors, and that assumption may not be true. A cluster of highly shared sequence variants was judged likely to represent a technical artifact of the sequencing pipeline. In both the original and validation cohorts, the classifier was reported to diagnose cytomegalovirus status with high specificity and sensitivity. Specific HLA alleles were associated with 16,951 TCR beta sequences at a false discovery rate of 0.05 in a later analysis. According to a later analysis, TCR association rates differed among HLA loci, with DRB1 alleles showing the most associated TCRs and HLA-C alleles showing the fewest. In an earlier analysis of about 600 of the donors, most TCR beta V segments appeared in productive rearrangements about 90% or about 30% of the time, broadly matching IMGT annotations. It was suggested by the authors that the approach could potentially be generalized to other disease states and immunological phenotypes. Compared with the approximately 720-donor mean, donors in an Asian-associated ancestry cluster had fewer N-insertions in productive TCRs, according to a later genetic analysis. Because HLA typing was missing for some donors at each locus, association tests included only the typed subset. A few of the identified cytomegalovirus-associated TCR beta chains were confirmed in vitro to be specific for cytomegalovirus antigens. In a later analysis, most CMV-associated TCR beta chains were found to appear HLA-restricted, with HLA associations seemingly driven largely by CMV exposure. A further reported finding was that TCR beta sequences accurately predicted the HLA-A and HLA-B alleles for most subjects in the first cohort. An association between a missense DCLRE1C variant and V-gene and J-gene trimming of TCR beta chains was found in a later genetic analysis and replicated in an independent cohort. Most TCR sequences were seen in very few donors, while some public TCRs were found in many individuals. Over 15 rarely observed V segments, including chromosome 9 orphons, were excluded from the earlier analysis of approximately 500 of the donors because counts were too low. Linkage disequilibrium might explain the correlated functional status among segregating V segments, but an unknown experimental factor could not be ruled out. Only TCR beta chains were sequenced in this cohort, and the absence of alpha or paired-chain data limited detectable features.

As regards this clone: Its antigen remains undetermined. No qualities accompany the bases; no much larger clone lies one base away.

The cohort comprised 550 to 700 healthy bone marrow donors. At the time of sampling, all cohort members were nominally healthy, though unrecorded immune exposures were likely present. Of the approximately 700 cohort members, approximately 280 had positive CMV serostatus and about 360 had negative CMV serostatus, and CMV serostatus was not recorded for the donor. A peripheral blood sample was collected from each donor, and TCR beta sequencing was performed on peripheral blood mononuclear cells. The Qiagen DNeasy Blood Extraction Kit was used to extract genomic DNA from the blood cell samples. Library construction relied on the immunoSEQ multiplex PCR assay. The multiplex PCR relied on a mix of 60 forward primers for TCR Vbeta segments and 13 reverse primers for TCR Jbeta segments. A multiplex PCR assay on genomic DNA amplified the CDR3 region of rearranged TCR beta genes. On the Illumina HiSeq System, the amplified TCR beta libraries were sequenced as 87-base-pair reads. The study's own analysis went as follows. Across the 500 to 850 repertoires, a later analysis counted roughly 84 million unique TCR beta chains, 8.5 million to 12 million of which were shared by at least two donors. Raw reads were error-corrected and collapsed into unique sequences with a nearest-neighbor algorithm that merged closely related sequences to remove PCR and sequencing errors. V, D and J gene segments were assigned by aligning CDR3 sequences to IMGT reference sequences. For a sequence to be retained, a match of at least six nucleotides was required to both a V gene segment and a J gene segment. A rearrangement was called productive if the CDR3 had no stop codons and remained in frame with V and J, and every other rearrangement was called non-productive. Following IMGT convention, CDR3 was defined as the stretch from the second conserved V-encoded cysteine up to the conserved J-encoded phenylalanine. Sequences without an unambiguous match to a single V gene segment were excluded from the earlier analysis of several hundred of the donors. An earlier analysis of 550 to 650 of the donors classified V segments as functional when productive rearrangements were above 56.7% and as segregating when the standard deviation between donors was above 5%. A statistical classification framework was built for diagnosing cytomegalovirus status from the catalog of TCR beta chain sequences. V and J gene assignment, in a later analysis, came from comparing TCR nucleotide sequences with IMGT/GENE-DB human TR gene sequences. The TCRdist pipeline was used in a later analysis to assign CDR3 sequences and most-parsimonious VDJ recombination scenarios. In a later analysis, each TCR beta chain was defined by its CDR3 amino acid sequence together with its V-gene family, and reads without a unique V-gene family were excluded. A later analysis removed roughly 590 highly shared, low-generation-probability nucleotide sequences to deal with suspected cross-contamination and a sequencing artifact. A later analysis calculated a clonal expansion index for each public chain from normalized within-repertoire ranks of inferred template counts. In a later analysis, generation probabilities were computed with a VDJ recombination model fitted to out-of-frame rearrangements, and the resulting probabilities were checked against IGoR. In a later analysis, TCR-TCR, TCR-HLA and TCR-CMV co-occurrence was scored with hypergeometric tests, and a repertoire-size bias correction was applied to TCR pairs. False discovery rates were estimated in a later analysis by permuting HLA or CMV assignments 20 times. In a later analysis, co-occurring TCRs were grouped using DBSCAN, and TCRdist sequence similarity was added for clustering within HLA-allele-positive subsets. Co-occurrence clustering excluded repertoires with fewer than 30,000 or more than 120,000 public chains, plus five with anomalous nucleotide sharing. TCRdb's version of the immuneACCESS table is confined to in-frame rearrangements and falls short of the full clone set. An unresolved V gene accounts for under half of the shortfall where checked; the remainder is of unknown origin. V and J calls and clone size come straight from that table; D and trimming were deduced from the DNA. This sample gives about 100,000 clones in total; 50% to 70% of them show up just once. The ten largest account for less than 5% of the sample.

The specimen was PBMCs. The sequence was obtained from a human donor in good health.

The DNA reads as follows: TGCGCCAGCAGTCCCCCCGGGGGGATGGAGCAGTTCTTC. Translation gives CASSPPGGMEQFF. The rearranged chain carries TRBV10-1 and TRBJ2-1; 7 nucleotides in the junction match TRBD2. The germline V gene encodes CDR1 WNHNN and CDR2 SYGVQD (reference sequence). Reading from cysteine to phenylalanine, the CDR3 counts 13 amino acids. Kept here is only the CDR3 DNA, which spans 39 bases and is read in frame from base 1. V ends up 5 bases short and J 10 bases short, with an unmatched junction base count of 8.